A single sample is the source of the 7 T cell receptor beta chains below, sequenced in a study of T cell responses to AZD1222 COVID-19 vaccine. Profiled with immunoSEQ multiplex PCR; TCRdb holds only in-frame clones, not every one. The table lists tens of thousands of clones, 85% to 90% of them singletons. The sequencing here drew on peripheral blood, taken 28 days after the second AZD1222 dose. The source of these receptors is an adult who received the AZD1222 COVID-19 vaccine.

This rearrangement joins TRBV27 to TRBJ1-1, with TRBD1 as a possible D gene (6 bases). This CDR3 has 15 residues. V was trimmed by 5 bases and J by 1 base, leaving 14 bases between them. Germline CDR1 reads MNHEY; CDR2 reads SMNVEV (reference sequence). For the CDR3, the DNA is TGTGCCAGCAGTGTGCGGGGGGCCCCGAACACTGAAGCTTTCTTT. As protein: CASSVRGAPNTEAFF.

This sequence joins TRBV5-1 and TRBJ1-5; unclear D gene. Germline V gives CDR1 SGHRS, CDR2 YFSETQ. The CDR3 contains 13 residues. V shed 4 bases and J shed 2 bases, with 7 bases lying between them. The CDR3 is CASSLDGNQPQHF. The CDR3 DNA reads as TGCGCCAGCAGCCTGGATGGCAATCAGCCCCAGCATTTT. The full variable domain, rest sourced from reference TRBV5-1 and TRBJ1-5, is KAGVTQTPRYLIKTRGQQVTLSCSPISGHRSVSWYQQTPGQGLQFLFEYFSETQRNKGNFPGRFSGRQFSNSRSEMNVSTLELGDSALYLCASSLDGNQPQHFGDGTRLSIL.

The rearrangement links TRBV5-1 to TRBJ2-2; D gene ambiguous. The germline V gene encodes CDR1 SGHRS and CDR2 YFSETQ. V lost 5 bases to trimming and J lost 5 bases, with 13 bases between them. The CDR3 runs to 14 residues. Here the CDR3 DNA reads TGCGCCAGCAGTAACAGCTTGCTTACCGGGGAGCTGTTTTTT. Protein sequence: CASSNSLLTGELFF.

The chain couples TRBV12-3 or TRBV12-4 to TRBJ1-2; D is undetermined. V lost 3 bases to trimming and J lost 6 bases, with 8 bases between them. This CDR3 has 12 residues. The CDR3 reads CASSFECNGYTF. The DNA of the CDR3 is TGTGCCAGCAGTTTCGAGTGCAATGGCTACACCTTC.

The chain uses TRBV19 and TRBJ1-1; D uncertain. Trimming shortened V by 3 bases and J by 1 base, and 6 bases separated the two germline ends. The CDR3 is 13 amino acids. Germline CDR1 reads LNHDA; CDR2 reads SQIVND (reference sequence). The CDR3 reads CASSIYRNTEAFF. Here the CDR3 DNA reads TGTGCCAGTAGTATTTACAGGAACACTGAAGCTTTCTTT.

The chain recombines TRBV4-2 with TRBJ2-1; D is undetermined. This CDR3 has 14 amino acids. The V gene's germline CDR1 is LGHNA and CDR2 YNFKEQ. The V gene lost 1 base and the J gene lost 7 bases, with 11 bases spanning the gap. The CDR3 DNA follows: TGTGCCAGCAGCCAAGGGTTAGGCGGAAATGAGCAGTTCTTC. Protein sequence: CASSQGLGGNEQFF.

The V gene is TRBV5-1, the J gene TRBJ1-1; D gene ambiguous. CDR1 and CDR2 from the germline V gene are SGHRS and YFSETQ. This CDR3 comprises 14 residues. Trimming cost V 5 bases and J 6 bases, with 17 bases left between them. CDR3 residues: CASRVKGFSAEAFF. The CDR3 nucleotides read TGCGCCAGCAGGGTGAAAGGGTTTTCTGCTGAAGCTTTCTTT.